These T cell receptor beta chains were read from a single sample in a study of OX40 agonist ivuxolimab in advanced cancers. Generated by immunoSEQ multiplex PCR, the TCRdb table keeps only in-frame clones and is missing some. This repertoire shows under 20,000 clones, 80% to 95% found once; its top ten account for around 45%. The sequences come from CD4+ or CD8+ T cells sorted from blood, collected in a trial of the OX40 agonist ivuxolimab. The receptors come from an adult with an advanced solid tumor such as melanoma, head and neck, liver or kidney cancer. CDR3s include the opening cysteine and the closing phenylalanine or tryptophan. Each record gives: D gene, J gene, V gene, CDR3 protein. A D gene is named only where the DNA matches it firmly.

TRBD2 | TRBJ2-1 | TRBV27 | CASSLSAGVFYEQFF
- | TRBJ2-1 | TRBV29-1 | CVVKGSSYNEQFF
- | TRBJ1-2 | TRBV18 | CASSPPGQNYGYTF
- | TRBJ2-4 | TRBV4-1 | CASSQDGAVIQYF
TRBD2 | TRBJ2-1 | TRBV7-9 | CASSLLAGNYNEQFF
- | TRBJ2-5 | TRBV6-5 | CASKRTPGLPWEQYF
- | TRBJ1-1 | TRBV28 | CASSLGTEAFF
TRBD2 | TRBJ2-1 | TRBV27 | CASSLGTSGNNEQFF
TRBD2 | TRBJ2-1 | TRBV27 | CASSDQRGYNEQFF
- | TRBJ1-1 | TRBV6-5 | CASSYFLQPGDTEAFF
- | TRBJ2-1 | TRBV6-4 | CASSDSSLGSYNEQFF
TRBD2 | TRBJ2-1 | TRBV5-1 | CASSLDRGSPLAGGPSDLNNEQFF
- | TRBJ2-3 | TRBV7-6 | CASSLDPGTRSTDTQYF